The 4 T cell receptor beta chains in this list originate from one sample, sequenced in a study of blood T cell repertoires in COVID-19 (TCRdb year 2020). The library relied on the immunoSEQ multiplex PCR assay. TCRdb carries this immuneACCESS record with in-frame sequences only. Its versions omit some clonotypes, under half of them owing to an unresolved V gene in the studies checked, with the rest unexplained. The sample has about 190,000 clones on record, more than 65% of them singletons. The ten largest make up about a sixth of the sample. Specimen: PBMCs or T cells enriched from blood (not recorded which). Every receptor here comes from a woman aged 50 to 60 with acute COVID-19.

The rearrangement links TRBV7-8 to TRBJ2-7; D remains ambiguous. Per germline, CDR1 SGHVS and CDR2 FQNEAQ. V was pared by 1 base and J by 3 bases, with 10 bases between. The CDR3 spans 14 residues. CDR3 sequence reads: CASSLGEQLYEQYV. The CDR3 nucleotides are TGTGCCAGCAGCTTAGGTGAACAGCTCTACGAGCAGTACGTC.

The chain recombines TRBV5-1 with TRBJ2-3, with D possibly matching TRBD2 (5 bases). Germline CDR1 and CDR2: SGHRS and YFSETQ. The CDR3 runs to 13 residues. Trimming took off 0 bases at V and 6 bases at J, with 8 bases between the two ends. The CDR3 DNA sequence: TGCGCCAGCAGCTTGGATGCGGGCGATACGCAGTATTTT. Encoded protein: CASSLDAGDTQYF. The full variable domain, in which reference TRBV5-1 and TRBJ2-3 provide the parts outside the CDR3, is KAGVTQTPRYLIKTRGQQVTLSCSPISGHRSVSWYQQTPGQGLQFLFEYFSETQRNKGNFPGRFSGRQFSNSRSEMNVSTLELGDSALYLCASSLDAGDTQYFGPGTRLTVL.

The V and J genes are TRBV3-1 (or the pseudogene TRBV3-2) and TRBJ2-6, with D possibly matching TRBD2 (5 bases). This CDR3 is 19 amino acids long. Germline CDR1 and CDR2: LGHDT and YNNKEL (reference sequence). V was trimmed by 2 bases and J by 0 bases, leaving 17 bases between them. CDR3 protein: CASSQTSDGKLSGANVLTF. DNA of the CDR3: TGTGCCAGCAGCCAAACTTCCGACGGGAAACTCTCTGGGGCCAACGTCCTGACTTTC.

V gene TRBV14 combines with J gene TRBJ2-1, with a possible D match to TRBD1 (5 bases). Trimming removed 4 bases at V and 14 bases at J, with 15 bases between. The CDR3 has 12 amino acids. Per germline, CDR1 SGHDN and CDR2 FVKESK. The CDR3 here is CASSPATEKEFF. The CDR3 DNA reads TGTGCCAGCAGCCCGGCGACAGAGAAGGAGTTCTTC.